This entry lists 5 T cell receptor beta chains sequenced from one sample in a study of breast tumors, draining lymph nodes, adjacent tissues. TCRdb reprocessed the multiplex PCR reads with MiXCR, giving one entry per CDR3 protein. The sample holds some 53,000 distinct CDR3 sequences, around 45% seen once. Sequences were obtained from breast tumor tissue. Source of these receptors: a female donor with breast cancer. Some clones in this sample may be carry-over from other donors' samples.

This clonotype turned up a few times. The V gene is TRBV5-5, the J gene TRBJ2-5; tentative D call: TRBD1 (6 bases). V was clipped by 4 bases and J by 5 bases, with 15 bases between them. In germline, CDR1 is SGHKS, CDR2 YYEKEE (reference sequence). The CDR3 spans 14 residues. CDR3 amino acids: CASSVGQFNETQYF. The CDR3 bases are TGTGCCAGCAGCGTAGGACAGTTCAACGAGACCCAGTACTTC.

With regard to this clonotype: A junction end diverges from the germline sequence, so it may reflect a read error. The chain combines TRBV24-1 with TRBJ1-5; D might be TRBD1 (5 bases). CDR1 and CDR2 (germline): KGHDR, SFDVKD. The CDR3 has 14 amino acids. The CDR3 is CAASDSGSDRPQHF. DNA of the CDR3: TGTGCCGCCAGTGATTCAGGGAGCGATCGGCCCCAGCATTTT.

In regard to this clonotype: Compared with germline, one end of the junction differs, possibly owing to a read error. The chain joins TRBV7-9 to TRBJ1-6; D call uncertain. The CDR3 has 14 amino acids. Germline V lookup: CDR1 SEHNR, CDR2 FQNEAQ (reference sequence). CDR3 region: CASSLEGAGSPPHF. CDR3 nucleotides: TGTGCCAGCAGCTTAGAGGGAGCAGGCTCGCCCCCCCACTTT.

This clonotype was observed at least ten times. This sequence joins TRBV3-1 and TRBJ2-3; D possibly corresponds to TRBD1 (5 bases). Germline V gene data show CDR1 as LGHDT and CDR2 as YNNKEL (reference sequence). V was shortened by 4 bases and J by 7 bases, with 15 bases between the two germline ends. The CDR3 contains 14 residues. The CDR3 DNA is TGTGCCAGCAGCCGAGGACAAGAACCTTATACGCAGTATTTT. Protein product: CASSRGQEPYTQYF.

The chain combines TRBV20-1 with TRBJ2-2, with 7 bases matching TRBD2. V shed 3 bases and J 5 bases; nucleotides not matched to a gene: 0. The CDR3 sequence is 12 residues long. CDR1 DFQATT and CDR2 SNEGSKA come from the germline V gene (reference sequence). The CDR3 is CSASGRTGELFF. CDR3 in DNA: TGCAGTGCTAGCGGGAGGACCGGGGAGCTGTTTTTT.